Below are 25 T cell receptor beta chains sequenced from a single sample in a study of blood T cell repertoires in COVID-19. Repertoires were generated with immunoSEQ multiplex PCR, while TCRdb's copy carries only in-frame clones and drops some. The data contain fewer than 200,000 clones, 84% of them seen just once; the ten biggest clones take up 9.5% to 15%. Sequenced material: PBMCs or T cells enriched from blood (not recorded which). The receptors here all came from a man aged 45-65 years who had recovered from COVID-19.

The chain couples TRBV18 to TRBJ2-6; D is possibly TRBD2 (5 bases). CDR1 KGHSH and CDR2 LQKENI come from the germline V gene. The CDR3 sequence is 15 residues long. Trimming cost V 3 bases and J 0 bases, with 6 bases left between them. The CDR3 DNA sequence: TGTGCCAGCTCACCGCGGGTCTCTGGGGCCAACGTCCTGACTTTC. It translates to CASSPRVSGANVLTF.

The J gene is TRBJ1-2, the V gene TRBV12-5; TRBD1 agrees at 9 bases. CDR3 length: 12 residues. CDR1 is LGHNT and CDR2 is FRNRAP in the germline V gene. J was trimmed by 7 bases and V by 6 bases; bases with no gene match: 3. Here the CDR3 reads CASGPDRGGYTF. The CDR3 DNA sequence: TGTGCTAGTGGACCGGACAGGGGTGGCTACACCTTC.

This clone was detected only a few times. V usage is TRBV19 and J usage is TRBJ2-6, with TRBD2 matching 11 bases. Germline values: CDR1 LNHDA, CDR2 SQIVND (reference sequence). CDR3 length equals 19 residues. V lost 7 bases to trimming and J lost 4 bases; unmatched junction nucleotides: 15. CDR3 sequence (DNA): TGTGCCAGTACAACCGGGACTAGCGGTCTCACTGTCGGGGCCAACGTCCTGACTTTC. This gives the protein CASTTGTSGLTVGANVLTF.

A note on this clone: Its ends do not fully match the called genes, so a read error is possible. The chain carries TRBV5-1 and TRBJ1-1; D unresolved. Looked up from germline, CDR1 is SGHRS and CDR2 is YFSETQ. The length of the CDR3 is 11 residues. The CDR3 DNA sequence: TGCGCCAGCAGCTTGGGGGGAAACCGGGACTTT. This sequence encodes CASSLGGNRDF.

The CDR3 region is CATARDSYEQYF. The CDR3 DNA follows: TGTGCCACGGCGAGGGATTCCTACGAGCAGTACTTC. This chain connects TRBV24-1 to TRBJ2-7, with D tentatively TRBD2 (5 bases). CDR1 and CDR2 from the germline V gene are KGHDR and SFDVKD. The CDR3 covers 12 residues. V was shortened by 10 bases and J by 1 base, with 10 bases between the two germline ends.

The V call is TRBV19, the J call TRBJ2-1; 11 positions match TRBD2. The CDR3 contains 15 residues. Trimming took 2 bases from V and 4 from J; bases not matched to a gene: 1. Germline CDR1 and CDR2: LNHDA and SQIVND (reference sequence). The CDR3 DNA follows: TGTGCCAGTAGTATATCTAGCGGGGGGTACAATGAGCAGTTCTTC. This codes for CASSISSGGYNEQFF. The whole variable domain, filled in from reference TRBV19 and TRBJ2-1, reads DGGITQSPKYLFRKEGQNVTLSCEQNLNHDAMYWYRQDPGQGLRLIYYSQIVNDFQKGDIAEGYSVSREKKESFPLTVTSAQKNPTAFYLCASSISSGGYNEQFFGPGTRLTVL.

The gene calls are TRBV9 and TRBJ1-4, with a possible D match to TRBD1 (6 bases). CDR3 length: 15 residues. Germline V gives CDR1 SGDLS, CDR2 YYNGEE. V lost 3 bases to trimming and J lost 8 bases, with 17 bases between them. The CDR3 spells CASSALQGRQEKLFF. CDR3 DNA: TGTGCCAGCAGCGCGTTACAGGGACGACAGGAAAAACTGTTTTTT. The complete variable domain, with remaining parts taken from reference TRBV9 and TRBJ1-4, reads DSGVTQTPKHLITATGQRVTLRCSPRSGDLSVYWYQQSLDQGLQFLIQYYNGEERAKGNILERFSAQQFPDLHSELNLSSLELGDSALYFCASSALQGRQEKLFFGSGTQLSVL.

This clone was observed a few times. The chain combines TRBV9 with TRBJ2-5, with D perhaps matching TRBD1 (5 bases). V gave up 0 bases and J gave up 4 bases, with 16 bases separating them. Per the germline V gene, CDR1 is SGDLS and CDR2 is YYNGEE. The CDR3 has 16 amino acids. CDR3 protein: CASSVGGGAGRETQYF. The CDR3 DNA is TGTGCCAGCAGCGTAGGGGGTGGGGCCGGCCGAGAGACCCAGTACTTC. The entire variable domain, with the rest obtained from reference TRBV9 and TRBJ2-5, is as follows: DSGVTQTPKHLITATGQRVTLRCSPRSGDLSVYWYQQSLDQGLQFLIQYYNGEERAKGNILERFSAQQFPDLHSELNLSSLELGDSALYFCASSVGGGAGRETQYFGPGTRLLVL.

V and J are TRBV5-4 and TRBJ2-7, with D perhaps TRBD2 (6 bases). The V end was cut by 0 bases, the J end by 0 bases, with 16 bases between. The CDR3 consists of 17 residues. Germline CDR1 is SGHNT and CDR2 is YYREEE (reference sequence). The CDR3 loop reads CASSLAASSAASYEQYF. DNA for the CDR3: TGTGCCAGCAGCTTGGCGGCGTCTAGCGCGGCCTCCTACGAGCAGTACTTC. The entire variable domain, with the rest obtained from reference TRBV5-4 and TRBJ2-7, is as follows: ETGVTQSPTHLIKTRGQQVTLRCSSQSGHNTVSWYQQALGQGPQFIFQYYREEENGRGNFPPRFSGLQFPNYSSELNVNALELDDSALYLCASSLAASSAASYEQYFGPGTRLTVT.

The gene calls are TRBV7-9 and TRBJ2-1, with TRBD2 matching over 8 bases. The germline V gene has CDR1 SEHNR and CDR2 FQNEAQ (reference sequence). CDR3 length: 15 amino acids. V lost 0 bases to trimming and J lost 7 bases; unmatched junction nucleotides: 5. The CDR3 sequence is CASSLAVAGSNEQFF. DNA of the CDR3: TGTGCCAGCAGCTTAGCGGTAGCGGGGAGTAATGAGCAGTTCTTC.

CDR3 nucleotide sequence: TGTGCCAGCAGCAGTTACACTGAAGCTTTCTTT. It specifies CASSSYTEAFF. V usage is TRBV2 and J usage is TRBJ1-1; no clear D. The CDR3 has 11 residues. The V end was cut by 6 bases, the J end by 3 bases, with 5 bases between. Germline assignment: CDR1 SNHLY and CDR2 FYNNEI.

The chain has TRBV7-8 and TRBJ2-5; D might be TRBD1 (5 bases). V gave up 2 bases and J gave up 0 bases, with 16 bases separating them. CDR3 length: 17 residues. The germline gives CDR1 SGHVS, CDR2 FQNEAQ. The CDR3 protein is CASSLYWNRQHQETQYF. The CDR3 DNA reads as TGTGCCAGCAGCTTATATTGGAATCGACAGCACCAAGAGACCCAGTACTTC.

The chain carries TRBV7-2 and TRBJ2-7; TRBD2 matches at 7 bases. J was trimmed by 2 bases and V by 7 bases; bases with no gene match: 5. CDR1 is SGHTA, CDR2 FQGNSA, per germline. This CDR3 is built from 13 residues. The CDR3 loop is CASTGGGTYEQYF. The DNA of the CDR3 is TGTGCCAGCACCGGCGGGGGAACCTACGAGCAGTACTTC.

The gene calls are TRBV11-2 and TRBJ1-2; D possibly corresponds to TRBD1 (5 bases). The CDR3 covers 15 residues. V was shortened by 0 bases and J by 5 bases, with 13 bases between the two germline ends. CDR1 SGHAT and CDR2 FQNNGV come from the germline V gene. CDR3 loop: CASSLDQGAGYGYTF. The CDR3 region has the DNA TGTGCCAGCAGCTTAGATCAAGGGGCGGGGTATGGCTACACCTTC.

This clone has just a few counts. The CDR3, as DNA: TGTGCCAGCAGCCCCGGGGTACGGCTTGGCTACACCTTC. It yields the protein CASSPGVRLGYTF. This chain connects TRBV11-2 to TRBJ1-2; D remains unclear. The CDR3 spans 13 residues. The V gene lost 5 bases and the J gene lost 7 bases, with 14 bases spanning the gap. Germline CDR1 SGHAT, CDR2 FQNNGV.

The rearrangement links TRBV29-1 to TRBJ2-7, with D possibly TRBD1 on 5 matching bases. The germline V gene encodes CDR1 SQVTM and CDR2 ANQGSEA. V was shortened by 6 bases and J by 4 bases, with 13 bases between the two germline ends. The length of the CDR3 is 12 residues. In DNA, the CDR3 is TGCAGCGTGTCCAGGGAAGGGTACGAGCAGTACTTC. This sequence encodes CSVSREGYEQYF.

The chain links TRBV5-6 to TRBJ1-3; a possible D gene is TRBD1 (6 bases). The germline V gene has CDR1 SGHDT and CDR2 YYEEEE. This CDR3 has 13 amino acids. The germline V and J ends were trimmed by 5 bases and 4 bases, with 10 bases remaining between them. The CDR3 coding sequence is TGTGCCAGCAGTACAGGGATAGGAAACACCATATATTTT. Its translation: CASSTGIGNTIYF.

This rearrangement joins TRBV29-1 to TRBJ2-2; D remains unclear. The CDR3 has 12 amino acids. Trimming removed 2 bases at V and 6 bases at J, with 7 bases between. Germline V gene sequence: CDR1 SQVTM, CDR2 ANQGSEA. CDR3: CSVELLSGELFF. The CDR3 DNA reads TGCAGCGTTGAACTACTCTCCGGGGAGCTGTTTTTT.

The rearrangement joins TRBV6-5 to TRBJ2-7, with D possibly being TRBD2 (6 bases). The CDR3 is 11 amino acids. Trimming left V 7 bases short and J 5 bases short, with 9 bases between. From germline, CDR1 is MNHEY and CDR2 SVGAGI. CDR3 in amino acids: CASNRGNEQYF. The CDR3 nucleotides read TGTGCCAGCAATCGGGGGAACGAGCAGTACTTC.

The chain joins TRBV4-1 to TRBJ2-3; TRBD2 agrees at 15 bases. Germline V gene sequence: CDR1 MGHRA, CDR2 YSYEKL. V lost 1 base and J lost 8; bases outside the gene matches: 4. The CDR3 is made up of 16 amino acids. CDR3 sequence: CASSQAGTSGGSTQYF. Here the CDR3 DNA reads TGCGCCAGCAGCCAAGCCGGGACTAGCGGGGGGAGTACGCAGTATTTT.

The rearrangement joins TRBV2 to TRBJ2-1; TRBD2 is a possible D gene (6 bases). V was cut by 6 bases and J by 0 bases, with 15 bases left in between. The germline gives CDR1 SNHLY, CDR2 FYNNEI. This CDR3 contains 16 residues. The CDR3, as DNA: TGTGCCAGCAGAGAGGGACGGGGGAGCTCCTACAATGAGCAGTTCTTC. The encoded protein is CASREGRGSSYNEQFF. The entire variable domain, with the rest obtained from reference TRBV2 and TRBJ2-1, is as follows: EPEVTQTPSHQVTQMGQEVILRCVPISNHLYFYWYRQILGQKVEFLVSFYNNEISEKSEIFDDQFSVERPDGSNFTLKIRSTKLEDSAMYFCASREGRGSSYNEQFFGPGTRLTVL.

The gene calls are TRBV13 and TRBJ2-1, with 9 bases identical to TRBD2. CDR1 and CDR2 (germline): PRHDT, FYEKMQ (reference sequence). CDR3 size: 17 residues. V lost 5 bases, J lost 3 bases, and 11 bases stayed unmatched. CDR3 sequence reads: CASSEPLGLALYNEQFF. For the CDR3, the DNA is TGTGCCAGCAGCGAACCCTTGGGACTAGCCCTCTACAATGAGCAGTTCTTC.

This sequence joins TRBV5-4 and TRBJ2-7; 9 positions agree with TRBD2. Per germline, CDR1 SGHNT and CDR2 YYREEE (reference sequence). This CDR3 has 14 amino acids. V lost 3 bases and J lost 3; bases outside the gene matches: 4. The CDR3 DNA reads TGTGCCAGCAGCTCCGGGACTAGCATCTACGAGCAGTACTTC. Encoded protein: CASSSGTSIYEQYF.

The rearrangement links TRBV30 to TRBJ2-7, with D perhaps matching TRBD1 (7 bases). V lost 5 bases and J lost 3, with 11 bases in between. The germline CDR1 and CDR2 sequences are GTSNPN and SVGIG (reference sequence). The CDR3 has 12 amino acids. The CDR3 DNA follows: TGTGCCTGGGCGGGACAGAGCTACGAGCAGTACTTC. This encodes CAWAGQSYEQYF. Drawing the rest from reference TRBV30 and TRBJ2-7, the complete variable domain is SQTIHQWPATLVQPVGSPLSLECTVEGTSNPNLYWYRQAAGRGLQLLFYSVGIGQISSEVPQNLSASRPQDRQFILSSKKLLLSDSGFYLCAWAGQSYEQYFGPGTRLTVT.

The genes are TRBV10-3 and TRBJ2-7; D is perhaps TRBD2 (5 bases). The CDR3 has 13 residues. V was shortened by 3 bases and J by 2 bases, with 8 bases between the two germline ends. Per the germline V gene, CDR1 is ENHRY and CDR2 is SYGVKD. CDR3 sequence (DNA): TGTGCCATCAGTGATGGGCGGGCCTACGAGCAGTACTTC. This codes for CAISDGRAYEQYF.